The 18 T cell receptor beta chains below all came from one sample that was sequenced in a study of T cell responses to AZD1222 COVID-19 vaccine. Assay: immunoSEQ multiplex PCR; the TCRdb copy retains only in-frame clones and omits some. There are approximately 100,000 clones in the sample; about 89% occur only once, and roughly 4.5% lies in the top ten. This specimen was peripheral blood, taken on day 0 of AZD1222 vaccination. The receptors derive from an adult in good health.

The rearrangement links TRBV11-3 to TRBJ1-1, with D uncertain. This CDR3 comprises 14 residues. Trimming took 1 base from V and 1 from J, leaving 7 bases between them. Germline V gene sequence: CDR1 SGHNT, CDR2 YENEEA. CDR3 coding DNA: TGTGCCAGCAGCTTAGCAGCGGAGAACACTGAAGCTTTCTTT. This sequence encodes CASSLAAENTEAFF.

CDR3 bases: TGCAGCGTTGATCCCTCGGGGGGCCACACTGAAGCTTTCTTT. It is translated as CSVDPSGGHTEAFF. The chain combines TRBV29-1 with TRBJ1-1; possible D gene TRBD1, 6 bases. CDR3 length: 14 residues. The germline V and J ends were trimmed by 3 bases and 3 bases, with 14 bases remaining between them. Per the germline V gene, CDR1 is SQVTM and CDR2 is ANQGSEA.

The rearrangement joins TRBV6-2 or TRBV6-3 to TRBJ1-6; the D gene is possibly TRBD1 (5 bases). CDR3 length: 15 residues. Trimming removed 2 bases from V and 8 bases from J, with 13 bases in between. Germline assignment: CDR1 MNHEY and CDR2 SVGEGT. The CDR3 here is CASSYVQVRDSPLHF. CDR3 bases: TGTGCCAGCAGTTACGTACAGGTCAGAGATTCACCCCTCCACTTT.

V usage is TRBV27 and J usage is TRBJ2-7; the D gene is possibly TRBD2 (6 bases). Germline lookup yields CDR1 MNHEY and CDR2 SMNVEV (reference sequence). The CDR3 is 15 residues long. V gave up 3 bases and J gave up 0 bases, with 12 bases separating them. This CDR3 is CASSFLSGRSYEQYF. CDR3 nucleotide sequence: TGTGCCAGCAGTTTTCTTAGCGGTCGCTCCTACGAGCAGTACTTC.

The CDR3 loop reads CAIGQESNEKLFF. The CDR3 DNA is TGTGCCATCGGCCAGGAATCTAATGAAAAACTGTTTTTT. This chain connects TRBV10-3 to TRBJ1-4; unclear D gene. V was trimmed by 8 bases and J by 3 bases, leaving 10 bases between them. Germline loops: CDR1 ENHRY, CDR2 SYGVKD. The length of the CDR3 is 13 residues.

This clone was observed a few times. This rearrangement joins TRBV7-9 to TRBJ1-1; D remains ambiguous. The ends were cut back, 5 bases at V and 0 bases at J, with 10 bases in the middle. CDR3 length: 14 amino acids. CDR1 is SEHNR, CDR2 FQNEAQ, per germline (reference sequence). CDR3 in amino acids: CASSIEVVNTEAFF. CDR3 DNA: TGTGCCAGCAGCATAGAGGTAGTGAACACTGAAGCTTTCTTT.

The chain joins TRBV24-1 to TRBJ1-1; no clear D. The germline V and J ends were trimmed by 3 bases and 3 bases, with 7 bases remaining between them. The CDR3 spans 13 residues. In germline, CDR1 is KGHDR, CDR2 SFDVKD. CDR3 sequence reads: CATSDGGYTEAFF. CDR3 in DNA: TGTGCCACCAGTGATGGCGGGTACACTGAAGCTTTCTTT.

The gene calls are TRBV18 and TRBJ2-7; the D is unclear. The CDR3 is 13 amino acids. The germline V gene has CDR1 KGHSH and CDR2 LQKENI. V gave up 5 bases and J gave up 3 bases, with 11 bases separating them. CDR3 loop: CASSIRMDYEQYF. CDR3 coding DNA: TGTGCCAGCTCAATTAGAATGGACTACGAGCAGTACTTC.

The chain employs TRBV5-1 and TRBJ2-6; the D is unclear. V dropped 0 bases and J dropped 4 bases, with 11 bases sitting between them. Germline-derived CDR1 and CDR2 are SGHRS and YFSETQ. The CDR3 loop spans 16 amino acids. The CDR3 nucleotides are TGCGCCAGCAGCTTGGAACTAACTACCGGGGCCAACGTCCTGACTTTC. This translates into CASSLELTTGANVLTF.

In nucleotides, the CDR3 is TGTGCCTGGAGTCCCGGAGTATGGGGGGGGACCTACGAGCAGTACTTC. It encodes CAWSPGVWGGTYEQYF. The V gene is TRBV30, the J gene TRBJ2-7, with TRBD2 matching 7 bases. CDR3 size: 16 residues. V trimming: 2 bases; J trimming: 2 bases; junction bases outside the gene matches: 12. Germline V gives CDR1 GTSNPN, CDR2 SVGIG (reference sequence).

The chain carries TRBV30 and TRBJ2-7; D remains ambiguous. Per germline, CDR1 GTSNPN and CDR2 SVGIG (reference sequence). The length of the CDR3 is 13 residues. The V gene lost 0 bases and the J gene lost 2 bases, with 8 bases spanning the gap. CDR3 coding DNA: TGTGCCTGGAGTGTAGCCGGGCCCTACGAGCAGTACTTC. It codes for CAWSVAGPYEQYF.

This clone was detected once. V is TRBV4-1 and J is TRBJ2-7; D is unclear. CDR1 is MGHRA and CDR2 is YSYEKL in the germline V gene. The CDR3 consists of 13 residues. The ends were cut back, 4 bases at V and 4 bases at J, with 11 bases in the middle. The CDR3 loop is CASSLNAGYEQYF. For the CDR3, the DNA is TGCGCCAGCAGCCTCAACGCAGGATACGAGCAGTACTTC.

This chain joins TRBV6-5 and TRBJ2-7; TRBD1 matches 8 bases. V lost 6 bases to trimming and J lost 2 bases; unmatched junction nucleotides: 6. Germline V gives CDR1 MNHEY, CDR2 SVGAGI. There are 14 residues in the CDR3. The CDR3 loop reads CASRPGQGPYEQYF. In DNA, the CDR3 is TGTGCCAGCAGACCTGGACAGGGACCCTACGAGCAGTACTTC.

Here the CDR3 reads CASSLQRGGDTQYF. DNA for the CDR3: TGTGCCAGCAGCCTCCAAAGGGGAGGAGATACGCAGTATTTT. This chain links TRBV7-9 with TRBJ2-3, with a possible D match to TRBD2 (6 bases). The CDR3 length is 14 residues. The V and J ends lost 5 bases and 5 bases respectively, with 14 bases between them. The germline V gene has CDR1 SEHNR and CDR2 FQNEAQ (reference sequence).

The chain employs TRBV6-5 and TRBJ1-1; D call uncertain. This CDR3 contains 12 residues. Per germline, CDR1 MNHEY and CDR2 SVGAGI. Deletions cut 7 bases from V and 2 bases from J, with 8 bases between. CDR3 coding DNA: TGTGCCAGCACGTGGGGAAACACTGAAGCTTTCTTT. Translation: CASTWGNTEAFF.

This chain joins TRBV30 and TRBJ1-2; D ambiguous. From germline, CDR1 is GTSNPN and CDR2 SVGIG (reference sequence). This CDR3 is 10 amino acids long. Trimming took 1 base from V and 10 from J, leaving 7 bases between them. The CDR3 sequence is CAWSGQIYTF. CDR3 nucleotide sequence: TGTGCCTGGAGTGGGCAGATCTACACCTTC. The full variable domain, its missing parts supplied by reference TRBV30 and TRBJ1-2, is SQTIHQWPATLVQPVGSPLSLECTVEGTSNPNLYWYRQAAGRGLQLLFYSVGIGQISSEVPQNLSASRPQDRQFILSSKKLLLSDSGFYLCAWSGQIYTFGSGTRLTVV.

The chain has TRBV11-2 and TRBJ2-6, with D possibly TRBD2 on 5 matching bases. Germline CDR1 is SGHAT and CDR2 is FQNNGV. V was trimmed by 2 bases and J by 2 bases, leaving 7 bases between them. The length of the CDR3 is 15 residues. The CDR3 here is CASSLWGAGANVLTF. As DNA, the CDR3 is TGTGCCAGCAGCTTATGGGGAGCTGGGGCCAACGTCCTGACTTTC.

The CDR3 sequence is CASSLDRGEVRYEQYF. The DNA of the CDR3 is TGTGCCAGCAGCTTAGATCGAGGGGAGGTCCGGTACGAGCAGTACTTC. The chain uses TRBV7-2 and TRBJ2-7; perhaps TRBD2 as D (6 bases). The CDR3 totals 16 residues. Trimming stripped 1 base from V and 4 bases from J, with 17 bases between. Germline CDR1 and CDR2: SGHTA and FQGNSA.